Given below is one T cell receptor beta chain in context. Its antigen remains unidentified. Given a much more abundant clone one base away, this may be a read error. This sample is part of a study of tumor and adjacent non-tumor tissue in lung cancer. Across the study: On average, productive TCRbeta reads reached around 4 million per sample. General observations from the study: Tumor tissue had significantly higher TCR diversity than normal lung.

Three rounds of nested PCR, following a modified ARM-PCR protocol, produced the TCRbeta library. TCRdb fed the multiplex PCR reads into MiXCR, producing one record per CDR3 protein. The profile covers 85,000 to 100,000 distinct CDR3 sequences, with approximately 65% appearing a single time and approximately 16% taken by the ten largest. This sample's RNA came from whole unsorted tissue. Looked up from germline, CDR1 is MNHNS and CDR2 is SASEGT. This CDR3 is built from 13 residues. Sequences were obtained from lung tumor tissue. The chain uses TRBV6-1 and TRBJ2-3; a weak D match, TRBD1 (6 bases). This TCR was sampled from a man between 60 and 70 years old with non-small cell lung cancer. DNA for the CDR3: TGTGTCAGCAGCAGGACAGACACAGATACGCAGTATTTT. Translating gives CVSSRTDTDTQYF.